The T cell receptor (beta chain) under discussion was sequenced for a study of T cell changes during pregnancy in multiple sclerosis. V trimming: 5 bases; J trimming: 5 bases; junction bases outside the gene matches: 3. This CDR3 has 13 residues. Germline V gene data show CDR1 as SGHTA and CDR2 as FQGNSA. Method: immunoSEQ multiplex PCR; TCRdb's copy keeps in-frame clones and lacks some. The repertoire has 50,000 to 65,000 clones, 91% of them found once; the top ten carry about 0.76%. About this clone itself: In the same sample, other DNA sequences code for this CDR3.

This sequence joins TRBV7-2 and TRBJ1-5, with TRBD1 matching 7 bases. The sequencing here drew on CD4+ T cells from peripheral blood mononuclear cells, taken in the first trimester of pregnancy. The TCR was taken from a female donor with multiple sclerosis, enrolled in a pregnancy study. CDR3 residues: CASSDRAHQPQHF. In nucleotides, the CDR3 is TGTGCCAGCAGCGACAGGGCCCATCAGCCCCAGCATTTT.